The present TCR beta chain was sequenced within a study of spatial heterogeneity in lung cancer. This CDR3 is 16 amino acids long. V trimming: 2 bases; J trimming: 2 bases; junction bases outside the gene matches: 6. Germline CDR1 is MNHEY and CDR2 is SMNVEV (reference sequence). A single record per CDR3 protein comes from TCRdb applying MiXCR to the 5' RACE reads. Of 1,300 or so distinct CDR3 sequences in the sample, around 7% were seen once. As for time point: sample taken at primary tumor resection. In its sample, this clonotype is large. This chain connects TRBV27 to TRBJ2-3; 8 bases match TRBD1. Sequencing was performed on normal lung tissue next to the tumor, taken at surgery. This TCR came from a male donor with early-stage non-small cell lung cancer. For the CDR3, the DNA is TGTGCCAGCAGTTTACAGGGACAGGTGATCACAGATACGCAGTATTTT. Translated, it gives CASSLQGQVITDTQYF.